This T cell receptor (beta chain) was found in a study of identical twins. This clonotype was picked up a small number of times. What it binds is unknown. Via MiXCR, TCRdb re-called the 5' RACE reads, giving one row per CDR3 protein. The sample lists 350,000 to 500,000 distinct CDR3 sequences; about a fifth were seen once. Healthy Caucasians alone served as donors. Germline V CDR1 and CDR2: DFQATT, SNEGSKA (reference sequence). V shed 0 bases, J shed 7 bases, and the junction held 4 bases outside the gene matches. The CDR3 extends over 16 amino acids. Study findings and constraints: While abundant cord blood beta clonotypes carried fewer insertions, memory repertoires showed no such pattern. The authors drew conclusions from cross-sectional statistical analysis rather than following the same donors. For zero-insertion analyses, partial confounding could come from invariant MAIT and iNKT cells.

The V call is TRBV20-1, the J call TRBJ1-6; TRBD1 aligns across 12 bases. Sequencing was performed on naive T cells sorted from blood. This clonotype originated in a man in his fifties in good health. DNA of the CDR3: TGCAGTGCTAGAGATCGGGACAGGGGGCTGAATTCACCCCTCCACTTT. This sequence encodes CSARDRDRGLNSPLHF.